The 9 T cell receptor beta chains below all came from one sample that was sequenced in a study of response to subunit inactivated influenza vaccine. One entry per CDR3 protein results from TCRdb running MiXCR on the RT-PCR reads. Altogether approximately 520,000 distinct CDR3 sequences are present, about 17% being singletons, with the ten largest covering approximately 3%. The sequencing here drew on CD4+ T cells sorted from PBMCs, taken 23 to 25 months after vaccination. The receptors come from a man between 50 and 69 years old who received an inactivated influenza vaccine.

CDR3 protein: CASSSIGLGPSSYNEQFF. CDR3 DNA: TGTGCCAGCAGCTCTATAGGACTCGGCCCGAGCTCCTACAATGAGCAGTTCTTC. The chain links TRBV7-3 to TRBJ2-1, with D possibly being TRBD2 (5 bases). Germline V gene data show CDR1 as SGHTA and CDR2 as FQGTGA. The CDR3 length is 18 residues. V was pared by 4 bases and J by 0 bases, with 19 bases between.

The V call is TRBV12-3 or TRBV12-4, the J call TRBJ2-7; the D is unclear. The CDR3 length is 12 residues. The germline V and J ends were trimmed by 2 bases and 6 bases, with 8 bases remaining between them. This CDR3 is CASSLQVTEQYF. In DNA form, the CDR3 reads TGTGCCAGCAGTTTACAGGTTACCGAGCAGTACTTC.

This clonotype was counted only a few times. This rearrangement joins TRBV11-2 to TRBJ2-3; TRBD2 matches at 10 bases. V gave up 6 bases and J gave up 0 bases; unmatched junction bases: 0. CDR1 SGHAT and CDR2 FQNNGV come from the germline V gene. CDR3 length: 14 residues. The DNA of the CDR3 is TGTGCCAGCAGTAGCGGGAGGAGCACAGATACGCAGTATTTT. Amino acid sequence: CASSSGRSTDTQYF.

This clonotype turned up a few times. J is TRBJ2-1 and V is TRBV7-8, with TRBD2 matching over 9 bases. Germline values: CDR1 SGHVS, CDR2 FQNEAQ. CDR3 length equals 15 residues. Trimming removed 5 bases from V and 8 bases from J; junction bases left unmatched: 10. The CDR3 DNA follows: TGTGCCAGCAGCCACTCCGCGGGAGGGAGCCATGAGCAGTTCTTC. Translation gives CASSHSAGGSHEQFF. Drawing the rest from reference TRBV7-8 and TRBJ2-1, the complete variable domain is GAGVSQSPRYKVAKRGQDVALRCDPISGHVSLFWYQQALGQGPEFLTYFQNEAQLDKSGLPSDRFFAERPEGSVSTLKIQRTQQEDSAVYLCASSHSAGGSHEQFFGPGTRLTVL.

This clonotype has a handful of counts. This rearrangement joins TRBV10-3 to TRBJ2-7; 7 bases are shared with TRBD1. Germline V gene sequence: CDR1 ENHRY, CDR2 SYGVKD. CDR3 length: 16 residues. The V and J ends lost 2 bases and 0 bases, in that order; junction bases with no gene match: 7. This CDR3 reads CAISEPSTGSSYEQYF. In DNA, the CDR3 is TGTGCCATCAGTGAGCCTTCGACAGGGAGCTCCTACGAGCAGTACTTC.

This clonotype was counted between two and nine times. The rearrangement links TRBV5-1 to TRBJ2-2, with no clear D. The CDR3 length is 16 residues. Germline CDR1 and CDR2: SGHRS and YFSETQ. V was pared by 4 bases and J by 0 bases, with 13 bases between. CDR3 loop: CASSQEGRTNTGELFF. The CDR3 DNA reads TGCGCCAGCAGCCAGGAAGGCCGGACGAACACCGGGGAGCTGTTTTTT.

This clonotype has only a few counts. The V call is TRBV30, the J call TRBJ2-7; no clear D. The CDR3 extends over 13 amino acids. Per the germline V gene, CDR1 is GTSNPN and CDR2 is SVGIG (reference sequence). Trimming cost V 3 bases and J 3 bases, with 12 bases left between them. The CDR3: CAWRRPGDYEQYF. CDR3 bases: TGTGCCTGGAGGAGGCCCGGTGACTACGAGCAGTACTTC.

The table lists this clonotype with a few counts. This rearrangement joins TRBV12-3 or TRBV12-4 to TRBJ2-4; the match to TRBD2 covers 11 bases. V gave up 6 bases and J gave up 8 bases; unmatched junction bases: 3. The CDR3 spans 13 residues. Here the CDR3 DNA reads TGTGCCAGCAGGACTAGCGGGACGGACATTCAGTACTTC. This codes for CASRTSGTDIQYF.

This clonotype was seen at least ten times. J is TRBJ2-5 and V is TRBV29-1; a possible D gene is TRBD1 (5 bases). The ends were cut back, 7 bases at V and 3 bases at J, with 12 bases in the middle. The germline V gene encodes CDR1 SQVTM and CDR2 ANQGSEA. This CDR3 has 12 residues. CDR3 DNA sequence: TGCAGCGCGGAGACAGCAAAAGAGACCCAGTACTTC. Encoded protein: CSAETAKETQYF.